What follows is one T cell receptor (beta chain) and its context. In the original workflow: Amplifying reference gene primers gave estimates of nucleated cell counts. Sequencing was performed with immunoSEQ multiplex PCR; in TCRdb, only in-frame clones are kept and a portion is missing. V, J and clone size reflect that table, while D and trimming were determined from the DNA. The sample lists approximately 250,000 clones, about 85% occurring once. Germline V gene lookup returns CDR1 GTSNPN and CDR2 SVGIG (reference sequence). Trimming took off 5 bases at V and 1 base at J, with 9 bases between the two ends. CDR3 size: 13 residues. The data belong to a study of blood T cell repertoires in COVID-19. Study details: The origin of the acute and convalescent COVID-19 samples was the United States, Italy and Spain. T cells, B-cell-depleted T cells, or PBMCs supplied cDNA or gDNA.

The V and J genes are TRBV30 and TRBJ2-4; the D gene could be TRBD1 or TRBD2 (5 bases each). The sequencing input was peripheral blood. The TCR sequence derives from a man aged 18 to 29 with active or convalescent COVID-19. CDR3 in amino acids: CAWEGMAKNIQYF. DNA of the CDR3: TGTGCCTGGGAGGGGATGGCCAAAAACATTCAGTACTTC.